This T cell receptor beta chain was captured in a study of shared clonotypes between healthy human individuals. Clones were read by immunoSEQ multiplex PCR, and TCRdb kept only the in-frame ones, dropping some. Here the sample spans over 2 million clones, just under 95% being singletons. CDR1 is SEHNR and CDR2 is FQNEAQ in the germline V gene (reference sequence). The CDR3 extends over 12 amino acids. The germline V and J ends were trimmed by 3 bases and 5 bases, with 7 bases remaining between them. Positive CCR7 selection of CD45RO-negative cells yielded the naive CD8 cells, and terminally differentiated effector memory CD45RA+ cells were excluded. There were only Caucasian adults among the donors, and all lived in Nashville, Tennessee.

The chain has TRBV7-9 and TRBJ1-1, with a possible D match to TRBD1 (5 bases). This TCR came from a young man in good health. The sample consisted of naive CD8+ T cells sorted from blood. The DNA of the CDR3 is TGTGCCAGCAGCTTCTGGGGGACTGAAGCTTTCTTT. The encoded protein is CASSFWGTEAFF.